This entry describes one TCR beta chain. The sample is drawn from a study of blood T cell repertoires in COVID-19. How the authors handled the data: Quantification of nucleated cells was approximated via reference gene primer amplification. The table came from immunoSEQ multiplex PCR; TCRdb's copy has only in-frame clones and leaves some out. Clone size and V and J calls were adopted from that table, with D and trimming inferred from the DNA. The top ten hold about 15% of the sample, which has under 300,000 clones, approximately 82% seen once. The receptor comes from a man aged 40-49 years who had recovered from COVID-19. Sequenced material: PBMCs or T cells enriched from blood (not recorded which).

The CDR3 protein is CSVEDRDRGQETQYF. The CDR3 nucleotides read TGCAGCGTTGAAGACCGGGACAGGGGGCAAGAGACCCAGTACTTC. V and J are TRBV29-1 and TRBJ2-5; 11 positions match TRBD1. V gave up 0 bases and J gave up 2 bases; unmatched junction bases: 2. Germline loops: CDR1 SQVTM, CDR2 ANQGSEA. This CDR3 comprises 15 residues.